This TCR beta chain stems from a study of early T cells in non-severe SARS-CoV-2 infection. TCRdb reprocessed the 5' RACE reads with MiXCR, giving one entry per CDR3 protein. Altogether approximately 42,000 distinct CDR3 sequences are present, approximately 7.1% being singletons, with the ten largest covering roughly 5.1%. Trimming shortened V by 1 base and J by 9 bases, and 13 bases separated the two germline ends. The CDR3 loop spans 15 amino acids. Germline V gene sequence: CDR1 SNHLY, CDR2 FYNNEI. This clonotype was detected many times. The antigen is unknown. Study-wide results and limits: VDJdb-based matching was biased toward anti-spike CD8 responses and missed private and CD4 specificities.

The rearrangement uses TRBV2 and TRBJ1-6; possibly TRBD1 for D (6 bases). The source is an adult who was a healthcare worker with PCR-confirmed SARS-CoV-2 infection or an uninfected control (not recorded which). Sequenced material: whole blood. The CDR3 loop is CASSEVRTESSPLHF. The CDR3 DNA reads TGTGCCAGCAGTGAAGTTAGGACAGAGTCTTCACCCCTCCACTTT.